A single sample gave rise to the 4 T cell receptor beta chains below, sequenced in a study of shared clonotypes between healthy human individuals. Naive CD8 isolation took CD45RO-negative cells positively selected for CCR7 and excluded terminally differentiated effector memory CD45RA+ cells. TCRdb keeps only in-frame clones here, not all; method: immunoSEQ multiplex PCR. The sample has about 2 million clones; roughly 95% are singletons. Sequencing was done on a sample of naive CD8+ T cells sorted from blood. The source is a man aged 18-30 years in good health.

The chain joins TRBV12-5 to TRBJ2-7; TRBD1 aligns across 9 bases. Germline lookup yields CDR1 LGHNT and CDR2 FRNRAP. V lost 5 bases to trimming and J lost 6 bases; unmatched junction nucleotides: 8. This CDR3 comprises 14 residues. The CDR3 DNA sequence: TGTGCTAGTGGTATACAGGGGGCGGACGTCGAGCAGTACTTC. It codes for CASGIQGADVEQYF.

The genes are TRBV7-8 and TRBJ2-1; D unresolved. V was cut by 5 bases and J by 9 bases, with 14 bases left in between. The CDR3 contains 13 residues. The germline gives CDR1 SGHVS, CDR2 FQNEAQ. The DNA for the CDR3 is TGTGCCAGCAGCCCCGAGACCTGGGGTGAGCAGTTCTTC. Translating gives CASSPETWGEQFF.

The rearrangement joins TRBV15 to TRBJ2-1, with 10 bases aligning to TRBD2. Per germline, CDR1 LNHNV and CDR2 YYDKDF (reference sequence). V lost 3 bases, J lost 8 bases, and 4 bases stayed unmatched. This CDR3 comprises 14 residues. The chain's CDR3 is CATSRASGSYEQFF. In nucleotides, the CDR3 is TGTGCCACCAGCAGGGCTAGCGGGAGCTATGAGCAGTTCTTC.

This clone was seen just once. This sequence joins TRBV7-8 and TRBJ1-6; TRBD1 might be the D (5 bases). The germline V gene has CDR1 SGHVS and CDR2 FQNEAQ. CDR3 length: 18 amino acids. Trimming stripped 0 bases from V and 14 bases from J, with 26 bases between. The DNA of the CDR3 is TGTGCCAGCAGCTTAGCGGTGGAAGGGGCCGCTCAAATTTTTTCCCTCCACTTT. Its protein product is CASSLAVEGAAQIFSLHF.